The entry below gives a single TCR beta chain sequence along with its context. Its antigen specificity is not known. Qualities for individual bases were not recorded, and no much larger clone is one base off. TCR CDR3 regions were amplified from genomic DNA by multiplex PCR using the deep immunoSEQ assay. Genomic DNA extracted from each cell subset was distributed evenly over all wells of several immunoSEQ 96-well plates, and each plate served as one replicate. For unsorted PBMC, each replicate PCR was loaded with 300 to 350 ng genomic DNA, equivalent to roughly 31,000 T cell genomes. Unsorted PBMC genomic DNA was sequenced across ten immunoSEQ deep assay plates. Purified libraries were quantified with a Qubit 3.0 fluorometer, sized on a Bioanalyzer 2100, and re-quantified with the KAPA Library Quantification kit. Every immunoSEQ 96-well plate was sequenced on a dedicated single-read 150-cycle Illumina NextSeq 550 flow cell. Turning to the authors' computational methods: Because the immunoSEQ output held only junctional sequences and lacked quality scores, the filtering could not match the filtering applied to full-length reads. Sequences were annotated with PyIR, a Python wrapper for IgBLAST v1.9, using IMGT germline references to assign V/J genes and CDR3. Reads with weak V/J assignments (E-value above 1e-6), missing CDR3, stop codons, out-of-frame junctions, or ambiguous translated residues were removed. V3J clonotypes were defined as sequences sharing the same inferred V gene, J gene, and CDR3 amino acid sequence. The percentage overlap between two repertoires was calculated by dividing the number of shared unique clonotypes by the size of the smaller repertoire. Three approaches were used to assess repertoire richness: RTK rarefaction, the Chao1 estimator, and Recon v2.1 estimates of unobserved clonotypes. TCRdb holds this immuneACCESS table with in-frame rearrangements only. Some clones are missing; in checked studies, unresolved V genes explain under half, and the rest has no known cause. Clonal size and the V and J genes are those of that table, whereas D and trimming came from the DNA. This sample holds about 490,000 clones; 70% to 85% were observed only once. The ten top clones hold about 12% of the sample.

This sample is drawn from a study of shared clonotypes between healthy human individuals (TCRdb year 2020). General notes on the study: A couple of women and a few men aged 18 to 49 years were included in the cohort. To estimate repertoire size and how much clonotype sharing occurs between individuals, the study deeply sequenced the blood TCR repertoires of 5 or 6 healthy adults. To increase sequencing depth and limit assay-specific biases, TCR repertoire library preparation and sequencing were carried out by different laboratories using diverse techniques. Each donor's leukapheresis produced roughly between roughly 0.9 and 9 billion PBMCs. Broader findings and caveats from the paper: Based on pairwise subsampling, the degree of clonotype sharing among donors was expected to be affected by sequencing depth. Sampling was restricted to blood, and TCR repertoires in tissues likely differ from the TCR repertoires found in blood. Because the study included a small number of donors, the genetic and exposure-history diversity represented was limited.

CDR3 length: 15 amino acids, cysteine to phenylalanine. Only CDR3 DNA is held: 45 bases, read in frame from base 1. At the junction V is shortened by 4 bases and J by 3 bases; bases outside the gene matches: 8. The germline V gene (reference sequence) yields SGHNT for CDR1 and YYREEE for CDR2. The donors were healthy, HIV-negative adults with no recently reported acute infections or vaccinations. Every donor was a Caucasian adult living in Nashville, Tennessee, USA. For unsorted samples, tens of millions of PBMCs were counted and genomic DNA was extracted with the QIAamp DNA Blood Mini kit. After blood collection by leukapheresis, PBMCs were isolated using Ficoll-Histopaque density gradient centrifugation and then cryopreserved in the vapor phase of liquid nitrogen.

Recombination connected TRBV5-4 to TRBJ2-7, with 9 bases in between that match TRBD1. The sequencing input was PBMCs. This clonotype originated in a woman in her 40s in good health. Some clones in this sample may be carry-over from other donors' samples. The DNA reads as follows: TGTGCCAGCAGCCCCGCCGGGACAGGGTTCTACGAGCAGTACTTC. It translates as CASSPAGTGFYEQYF.